The clone carrying this T cell receptor (beta chain) has only one observation. Its matching antigen is unknown. Sequenced by immunoSEQ multiplex PCR; TCRdb stores in-frame clones only, minus some. The sample includes about 12,000 clones, about 81% of them seen just once. The entry originates in a study of OX40 agonist ivuxolimab in advanced cancers. Study at large: While on treatment, patients had intravenous ivuxolimab at 0.01 to 10 mg/kg every 2 weeks.

Points from the study as a whole: By week 6 at 0.1 to 3.0 mg/kg, blood CD4+ and CD8+ T cells had expanded clonally. Normalized expansion of T-cell clones was also low for some nonresponders. Averaged across samples, CD8+ T cells carried more expanded clones than CD4+ did.

The CDR3 runs 13 residues. Looked up from germline, CDR1 is MNHNS and CDR2 is SASEGT. The junction had 2 bases not matched to a gene; V was cut back by 8 bases and J by 4 bases. The receptor's source is an adult with an advanced solid tumor such as melanoma, head and neck, liver or kidney cancer. V usage is TRBV6-1 and J usage is TRBJ2-2; 9 nucleotides match TRBD1. The sequencing used CD4+ or CD8+ T cells sorted from blood, collected in a trial of the OX40 agonist ivuxolimab. The CDR3 region is CASPGQGTGELFF. CDR3 DNA sequence: TGTGCCAGCCCGGGACAGGGCACCGGGGAGCTGTTTTTT.